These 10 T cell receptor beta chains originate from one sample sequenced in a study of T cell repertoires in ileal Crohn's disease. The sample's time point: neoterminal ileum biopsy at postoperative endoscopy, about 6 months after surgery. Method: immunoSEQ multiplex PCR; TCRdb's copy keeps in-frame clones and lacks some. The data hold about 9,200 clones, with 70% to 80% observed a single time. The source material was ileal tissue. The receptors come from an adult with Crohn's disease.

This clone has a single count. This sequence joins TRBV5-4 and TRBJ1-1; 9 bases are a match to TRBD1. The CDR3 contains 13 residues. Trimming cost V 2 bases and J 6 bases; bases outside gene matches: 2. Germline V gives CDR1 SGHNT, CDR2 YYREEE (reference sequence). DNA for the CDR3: TGTGCCAGCAGCTTAAGACAGGGGGCTGAAGCTTTCTTT. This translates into CASSLRQGAEAFF.

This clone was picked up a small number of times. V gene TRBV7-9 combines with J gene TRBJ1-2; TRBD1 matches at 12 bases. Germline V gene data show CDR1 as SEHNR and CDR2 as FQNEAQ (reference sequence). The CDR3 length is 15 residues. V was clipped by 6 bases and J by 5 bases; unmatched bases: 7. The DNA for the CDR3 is TGTGCCAGCAGGGAAGGGACAGGGGGCGCTTATGGCTACACCTTC. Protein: CASREGTGGAYGYTF.

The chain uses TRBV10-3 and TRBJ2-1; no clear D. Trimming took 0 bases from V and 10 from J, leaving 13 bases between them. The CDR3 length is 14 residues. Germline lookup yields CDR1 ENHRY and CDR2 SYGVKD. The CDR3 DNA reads TGTGCCATCAGTGAGTCGCAGGAAGCCTTCGAGCAGTTCTTC. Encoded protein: CAISESQEAFEQFF.

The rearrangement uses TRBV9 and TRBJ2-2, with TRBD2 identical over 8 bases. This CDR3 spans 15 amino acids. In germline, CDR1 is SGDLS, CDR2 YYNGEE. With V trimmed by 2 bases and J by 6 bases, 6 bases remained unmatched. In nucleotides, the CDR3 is TGTGCCAGCAGCGTCGGGGGGGCTAAGGCCGGGGAGCTGTTTTTT. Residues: CASSVGGAKAGELFF. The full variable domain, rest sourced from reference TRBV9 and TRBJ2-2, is DSGVTQTPKHLITATGQRVTLRCSPRSGDLSVYWYQQSLDQGLQFLIQYYNGEERAKGNILERFSAQQFPDLHSELNLSSLELGDSALYFCASSVGGAKAGELFFGEGSRLTVL.

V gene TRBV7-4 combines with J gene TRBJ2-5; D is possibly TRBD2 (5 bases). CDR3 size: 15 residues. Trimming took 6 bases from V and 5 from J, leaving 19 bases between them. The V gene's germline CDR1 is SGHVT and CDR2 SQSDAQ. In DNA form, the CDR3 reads TGTGCCAGCAGTCCCCGTGGAGCGGTCGTGGAGACCCAGTACTTC. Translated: CASSPRGAVVETQYF.

Here the CDR3 reads CASSPTPRAVNTEAFF. The CDR3 DNA sequence: TGTGCCAGCAGTCCGACCCCGAGGGCAGTGAACACTGAAGCTTTCTTT. The chain couples TRBV27 to TRBJ1-1; D is uncertain. CDR3 length: 16 amino acids. Trimming shortened V by 5 bases and J by 0 bases, and 16 bases separated the two germline ends. The germline V gene has CDR1 MNHEY and CDR2 SMNVEV (reference sequence).

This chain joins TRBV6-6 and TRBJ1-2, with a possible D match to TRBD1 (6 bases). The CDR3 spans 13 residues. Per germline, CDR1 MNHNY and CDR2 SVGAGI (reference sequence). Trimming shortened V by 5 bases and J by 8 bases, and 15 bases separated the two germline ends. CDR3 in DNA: TGTGCCAGCAGTACCGAGACAGGTACAGGCTACACCTTC. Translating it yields CASSTETGTGYTF.

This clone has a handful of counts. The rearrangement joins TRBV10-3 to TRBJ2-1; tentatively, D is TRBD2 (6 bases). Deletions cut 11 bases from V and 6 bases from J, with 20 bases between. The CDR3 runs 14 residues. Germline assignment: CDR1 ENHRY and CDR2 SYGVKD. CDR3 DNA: TGTGCCGCGGGGATCGAGGCTCGCGGCAATGAGCAGTTCTTC. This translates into CAAGIEARGNEQFF.

CDR3 nucleotide sequence: TGCAGTGCGGTTGAGAACATTCAGTACTTC. It codes for CSAVENIQYF. The rearrangement uses TRBV20-1 and TRBJ2-4; no definite D call. The CDR3 spans 10 residues. Trimming took off 6 bases at V and 7 bases at J, with 7 bases between the two ends. Looked up from germline, CDR1 is DFQATT and CDR2 is SNEGSKA (reference sequence).

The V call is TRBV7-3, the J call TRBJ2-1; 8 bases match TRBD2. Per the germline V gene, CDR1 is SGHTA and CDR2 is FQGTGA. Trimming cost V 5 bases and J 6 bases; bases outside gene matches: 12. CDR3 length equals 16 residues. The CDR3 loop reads CASSPLTGRACNEQFF. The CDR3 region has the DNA TGTGCCAGCAGCCCCTTAACCGGGAGGGCCTGCAATGAGCAGTTCTTC.